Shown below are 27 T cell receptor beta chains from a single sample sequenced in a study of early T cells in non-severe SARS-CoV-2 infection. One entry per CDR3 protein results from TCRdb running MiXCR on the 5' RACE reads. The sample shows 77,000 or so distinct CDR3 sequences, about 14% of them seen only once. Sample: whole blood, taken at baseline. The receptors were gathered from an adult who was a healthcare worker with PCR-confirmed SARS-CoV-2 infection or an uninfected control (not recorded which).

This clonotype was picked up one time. This chain's CDR3 is CASGYSTDTQYF. For the CDR3, the DNA is TGTGCCAGCGGATATAGCACAGATACGCAGTATTTT. The chain links TRBV6-5 to TRBJ2-3; D call uncertain. The CDR3 runs to 12 residues. V lost 8 bases to trimming and J lost 0 bases, with 6 bases between them. Germline V gene sequence: CDR1 MNHEY, CDR2 SVGAGI.

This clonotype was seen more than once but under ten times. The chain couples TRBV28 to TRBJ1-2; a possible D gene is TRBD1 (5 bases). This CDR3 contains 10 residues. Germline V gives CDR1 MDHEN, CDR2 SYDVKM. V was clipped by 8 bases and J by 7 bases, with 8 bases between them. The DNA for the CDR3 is TGTGCCAGCTCTGGGGGTGGCTACACCTTC. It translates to CASSGGGYTF.

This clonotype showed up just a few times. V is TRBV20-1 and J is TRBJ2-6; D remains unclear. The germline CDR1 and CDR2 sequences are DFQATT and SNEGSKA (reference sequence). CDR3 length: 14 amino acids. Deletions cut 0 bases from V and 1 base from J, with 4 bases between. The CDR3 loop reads CSAREQSGANVLTF. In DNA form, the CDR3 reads TGCAGTGCTAGAGAACAGTCTGGGGCCAACGTCCTGACTTTC.

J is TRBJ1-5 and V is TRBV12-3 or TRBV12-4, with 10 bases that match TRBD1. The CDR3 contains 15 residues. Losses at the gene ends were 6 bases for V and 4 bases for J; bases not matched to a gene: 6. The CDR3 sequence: CASSLGQGLNQPQHF. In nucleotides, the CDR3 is TGTGCCAGCAGCTTGGGACAGGGGTTGAATCAGCCCCAGCATTTT.

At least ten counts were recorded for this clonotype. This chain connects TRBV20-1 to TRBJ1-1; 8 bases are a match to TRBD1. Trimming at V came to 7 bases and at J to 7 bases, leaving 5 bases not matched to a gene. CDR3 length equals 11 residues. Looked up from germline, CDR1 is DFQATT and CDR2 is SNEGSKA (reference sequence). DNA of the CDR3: TGCAGTGTCCAGGGGGCTGGTGAAGCTTTCTTT. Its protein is CSVQGAGEAFF.

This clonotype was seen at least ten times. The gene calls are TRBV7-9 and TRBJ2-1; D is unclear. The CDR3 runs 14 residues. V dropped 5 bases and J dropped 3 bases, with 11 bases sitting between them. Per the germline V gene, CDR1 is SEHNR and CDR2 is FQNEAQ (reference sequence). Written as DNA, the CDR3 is TGTGCCAGCAGCCCCTTGGCGGTCTACAATGAGCAGTTCTTC. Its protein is CASSPLAVYNEQFF.

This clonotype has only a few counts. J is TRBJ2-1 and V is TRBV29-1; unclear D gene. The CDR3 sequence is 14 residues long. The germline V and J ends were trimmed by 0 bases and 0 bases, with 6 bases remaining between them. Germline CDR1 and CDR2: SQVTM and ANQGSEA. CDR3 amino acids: CSVEDSSSYNEQFF. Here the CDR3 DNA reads TGCAGCGTTGAAGACAGTAGCTCCTACAATGAGCAGTTCTTC.

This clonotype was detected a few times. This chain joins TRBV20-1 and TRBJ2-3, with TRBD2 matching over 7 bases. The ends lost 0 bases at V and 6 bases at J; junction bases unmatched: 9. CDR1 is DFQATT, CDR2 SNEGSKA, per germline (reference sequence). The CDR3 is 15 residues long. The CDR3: CSARDRSGVSDTQYF. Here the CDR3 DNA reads TGCAGTGCTAGAGATAGGAGCGGGGTTTCCGATACGCAGTATTTT.

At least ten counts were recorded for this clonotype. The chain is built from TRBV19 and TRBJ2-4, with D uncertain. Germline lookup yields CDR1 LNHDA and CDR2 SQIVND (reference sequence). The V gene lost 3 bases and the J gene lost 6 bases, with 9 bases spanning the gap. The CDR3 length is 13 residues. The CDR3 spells CASSIGSSNIQYF. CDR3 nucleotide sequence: TGTGCCAGTAGTATTGGCTCCTCAAACATTCAGTACTTC.

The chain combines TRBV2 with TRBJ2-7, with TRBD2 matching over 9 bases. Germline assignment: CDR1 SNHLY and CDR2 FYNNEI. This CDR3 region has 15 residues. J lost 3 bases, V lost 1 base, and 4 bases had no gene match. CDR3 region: CASSEEASGVYEQYF. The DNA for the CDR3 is TGTGCCAGCAGTGAAGAAGCTAGCGGGGTCTACGAGCAGTACTTC. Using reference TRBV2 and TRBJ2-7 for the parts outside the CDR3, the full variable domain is EPEVTQTPSHQVTQMGQEVILRCVPISNHLYFYWYRQILGQKVEFLVSFYNNEISEKSEIFDDQFSVERPDGSNFTLKIRSTKLEDSAMYFCASSEEASGVYEQYFGPGTRLTVT.

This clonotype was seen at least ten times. CDR3 sequence reads: CATSDPGAEAFF. As DNA, the CDR3 is TGTGCCACCAGTGACCCGGGGGCTGAAGCTTTCTTT. The genes are TRBV24-1 and TRBJ1-1; D possibly corresponds to TRBD1 (5 bases). CDR3 length: 12 amino acids. CDR1 and CDR2 from the germline V gene are KGHDR and SFDVKD. V gave up 4 bases and J gave up 6 bases, with 8 bases separating them.

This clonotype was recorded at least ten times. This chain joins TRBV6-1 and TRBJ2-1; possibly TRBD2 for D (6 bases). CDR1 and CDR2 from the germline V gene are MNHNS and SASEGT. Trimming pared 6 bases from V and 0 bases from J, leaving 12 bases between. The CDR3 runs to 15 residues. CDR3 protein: CASRDMGGSYNEQFF. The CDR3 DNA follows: TGTGCCAGCAGGGACATGGGGGGCTCCTACAATGAGCAGTTCTTC.

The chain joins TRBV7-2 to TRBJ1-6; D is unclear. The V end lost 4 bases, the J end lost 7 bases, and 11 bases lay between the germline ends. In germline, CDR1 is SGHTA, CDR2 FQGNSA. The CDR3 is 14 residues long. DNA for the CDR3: TGTGCCAGCAGCTCCGGGCCGTACAATTCACCCCTCCACTTT. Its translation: CASSSGPYNSPLHF.

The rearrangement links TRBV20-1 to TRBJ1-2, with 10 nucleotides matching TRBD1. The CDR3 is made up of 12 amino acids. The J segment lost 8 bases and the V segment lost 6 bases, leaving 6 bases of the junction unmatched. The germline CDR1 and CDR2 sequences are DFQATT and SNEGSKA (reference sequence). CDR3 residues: CSASDRGTGYTF. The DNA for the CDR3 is TGCAGTGCGTCGGACAGGGGGACCGGCTACACCTTC.

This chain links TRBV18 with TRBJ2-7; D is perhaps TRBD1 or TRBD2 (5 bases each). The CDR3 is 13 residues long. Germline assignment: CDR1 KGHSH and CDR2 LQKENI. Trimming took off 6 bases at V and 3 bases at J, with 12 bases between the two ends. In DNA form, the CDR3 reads TGTGCCAGCTCCCACGGGACGCACTACGAGCAGTACTTC. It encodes CASSHGTHYEQYF.

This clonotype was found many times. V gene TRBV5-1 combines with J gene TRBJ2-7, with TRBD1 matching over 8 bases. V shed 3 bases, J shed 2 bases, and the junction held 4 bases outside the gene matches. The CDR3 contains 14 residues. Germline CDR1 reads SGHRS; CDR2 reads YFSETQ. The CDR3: CASSSSQGAYEQYF. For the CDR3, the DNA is TGCGCCAGCAGCTCCTCACAGGGGGCCTACGAGCAGTACTTC.

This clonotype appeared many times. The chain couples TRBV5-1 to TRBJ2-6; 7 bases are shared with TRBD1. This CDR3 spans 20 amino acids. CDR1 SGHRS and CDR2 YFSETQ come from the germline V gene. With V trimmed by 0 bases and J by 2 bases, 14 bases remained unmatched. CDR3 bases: TGCGCCAGCAGCTTGGATACAGGGGTATCAGTACCAGCTGGGGCCAACGTCCTGACTTTC. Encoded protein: CASSLDTGVSVPAGANVLTF.

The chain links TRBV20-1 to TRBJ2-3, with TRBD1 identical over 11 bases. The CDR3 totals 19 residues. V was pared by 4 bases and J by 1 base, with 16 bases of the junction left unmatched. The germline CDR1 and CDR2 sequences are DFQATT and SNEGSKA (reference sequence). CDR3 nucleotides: TGCAGTGCTATCGGATCCGGGACAGGGGGTAGCAGCGGCACAGATACGCAGTATTTT. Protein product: CSAIGSGTGGSSGTDTQYF.

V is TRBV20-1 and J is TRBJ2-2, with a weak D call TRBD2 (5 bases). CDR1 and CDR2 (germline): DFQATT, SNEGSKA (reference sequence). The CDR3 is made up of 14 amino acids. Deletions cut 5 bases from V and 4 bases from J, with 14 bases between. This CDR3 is CSAPFPGFTGELFF. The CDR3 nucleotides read TGCAGTGCTCCCTTCCCGGGGTTCACCGGGGAGCTGTTTTTT.

In DNA, the CDR3 is TGTGCCAGCACCTTGGGGGGAGGGACGCAGTATTTT. Its translation: CASTLGGGTQYF. The gene calls are TRBV12-3 or TRBV12-4 and TRBJ2-3, with 7 bases identical to TRBD2. This CDR3 region has 12 residues. V shed 7 bases and J 9 bases; nucleotides not matched to a gene: 7.

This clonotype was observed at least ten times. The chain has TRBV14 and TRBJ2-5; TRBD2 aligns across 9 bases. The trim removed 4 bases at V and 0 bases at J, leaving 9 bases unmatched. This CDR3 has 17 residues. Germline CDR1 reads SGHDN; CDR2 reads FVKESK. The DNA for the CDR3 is TGTGCCAGCAGCCTTCGGAAGACTAGCGGCAACCAAGAGACCCAGTACTTC. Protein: CASSLRKTSGNQETQYF.

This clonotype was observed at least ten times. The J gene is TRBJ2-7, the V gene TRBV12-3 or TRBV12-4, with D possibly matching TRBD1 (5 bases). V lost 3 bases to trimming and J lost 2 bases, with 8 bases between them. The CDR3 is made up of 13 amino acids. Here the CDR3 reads CASSLGRAYEQYF. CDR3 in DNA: TGTGCCAGCAGTTTGGGCAGGGCCTACGAGCAGTACTTC.

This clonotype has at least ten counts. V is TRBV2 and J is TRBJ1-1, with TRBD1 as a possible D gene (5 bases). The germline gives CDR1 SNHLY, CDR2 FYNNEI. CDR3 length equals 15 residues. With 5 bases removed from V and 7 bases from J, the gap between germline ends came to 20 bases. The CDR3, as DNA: TGTGCCAGCAGTTCGCCGGGACTAGGTTCCGGTGAAGCTTTCTTT. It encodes CASSSPGLGSGEAFF.

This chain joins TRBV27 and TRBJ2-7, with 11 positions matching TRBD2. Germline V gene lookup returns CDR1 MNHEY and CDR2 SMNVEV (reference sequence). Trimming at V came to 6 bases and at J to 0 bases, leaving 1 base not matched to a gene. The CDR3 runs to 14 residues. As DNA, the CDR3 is TGTGCCAGCAGGGGACTAGCGGTCTCCTACGAGCAGTACTTC. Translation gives CASRGLAVSYEQYF.

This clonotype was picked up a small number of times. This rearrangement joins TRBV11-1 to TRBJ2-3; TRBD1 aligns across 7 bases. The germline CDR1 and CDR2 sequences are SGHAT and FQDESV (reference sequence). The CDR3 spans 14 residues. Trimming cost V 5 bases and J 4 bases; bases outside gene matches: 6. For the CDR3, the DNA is TGTGCCAGCAGCGACGTGACAGGGTCAGATACGCAGTATTTT. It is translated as CASSDVTGSDTQYF.

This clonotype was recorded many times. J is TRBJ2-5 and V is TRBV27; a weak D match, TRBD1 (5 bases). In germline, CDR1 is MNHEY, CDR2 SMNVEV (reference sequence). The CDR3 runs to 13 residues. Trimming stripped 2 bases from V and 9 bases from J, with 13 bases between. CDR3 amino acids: CASSLMSGLAQYF. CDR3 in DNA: TGTGCCAGCAGTTTAATGTCAGGGTTGGCCCAGTACTTC.

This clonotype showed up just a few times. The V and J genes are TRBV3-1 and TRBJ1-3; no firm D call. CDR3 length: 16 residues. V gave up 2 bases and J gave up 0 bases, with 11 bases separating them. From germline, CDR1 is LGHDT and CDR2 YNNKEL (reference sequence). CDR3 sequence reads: CASSQLTRYSGNTIYF. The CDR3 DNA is TGTGCCAGCAGCCAACTTACGCGTTACTCTGGAAACACCATATATTTT.